Included here is one T cell receptor (beta chain) sequence, with context. Its antigen is not identified. This specimen belongs to a study of CD8+CD57+ T cells in acquired aplastic anemia. Points from the study as a whole: Shared by patients and controls, approximately 28 CD8+ CDR3s were abundant in patients.

Genomic DNA constituted the template upon which TCR beta VDJ and CDR3 profiling was performed. TCRdb re-called the reads with MiXCR, one entry per CDR3 protein. The table shows under 200,000 distinct CDR3 sequences, with about 48% occurring only once. By flow cytometry, patients selected for sequencing had shown an expansion of CD8+CD57+ cells. Every patient presented with severe acquired aplastic anemia. The germline V gene encodes CDR1 LNHDA and CDR2 SQIVND (reference sequence). The junction had 2 bases not matched to a gene; V was cut back by 3 bases and J by 3 bases. The CDR3 extends over 15 amino acids.

The rearrangement uses TRBV19 and TRBJ2-7; 13 positions match TRBD2. The sequence was collected from a human donor with aplastic anemia. Specimen: sorted CD4+, CD8+, or CD8+CD57+ T cells (not recorded which) from PBMCs. The CDR3 coding sequence is TGTGCCAGTAGTATGACTAGCGGGGGGAACTACGAGCAGTACTTC. Its protein is CASSMTSGGNYEQYF.